This is a list of T cell receptor beta chains from one sample in a study of vaccination effects on CD4 cells after COVID-19. Some clones are missing from TCRdb's copy, which holds only in-frame ones; the method was immunoSEQ multiplex PCR. Counted here are 30,000 to 35,000 clones, about three quarters occurring once; the ten biggest clones make up approximately 6.3%. Their antigen targets remain unknown. The source was CD4+ T cells from PBMCs cultured without peptide, collected after COVID-19 vaccination. The receptor source for this set is a human donor who had a prior SARS-CoV-2 infection. Both conserved end residues are part of each CDR3. The D gene is left open where the match is weak. The size entry is marked missing in some rows and otherwise reads once, few, many or a size class.

TRBJ1-1	.	15	TRBV7-2	.	TGTGCCAGCAGCTTAGTTGCAGGGTGGAACACTGAAGCTTTCTTT	CASSLVAGWNTEAFF
TRBJ2-1	.	16	TRBV6-6	.	TGTGCCAGCAGTTACTCTGGCCGAGGGGTGGGGAACGAGCAGTTCTTC	CASSYSGRGVGNEQFF
TRBJ1-4	TRBD1	14	TRBV19	.	TGTGCCAGTAGGCTGGGACAGGGCCCGAGGAAACTGTTTTTT	CASRLGQGPRKLFF
TRBJ2-1	.	17	TRBV7-9	.	TGTGCCAGCAGTACTAAGGCGGCGGAGCCGGGCCACAGGGAGCAGTTCTTC	CASSTKAAEPGHREQFF
TRBJ2-7	TRBD1	15	TRBV7-9	few	TGTGCCAGCAGCTTGGGGGACAGAAGCTCCTACGAGCAGTACTTC	CASSLGDRSSYEQYF
TRBJ2-4	TRBD1	14	TRBV7-2	few	TGTGCCAGCGGAGCAGGGGGAGCCAAAAACATTCAGTACTTC	CASGAGGAKNIQYF
TRBJ2-5	.	13	TRBV5-4	.	TGTGCCAGCAGCTTGACTAACCAAGAGACCCAGTACTTC	CASSLTNQETQYF
TRBJ1-6	TRBD1	14	TRBV7-2	.	TGTGCCAGCAGCTGGGACAGGGGTAATTCACCCCTCCACTTT	CASSWDRGNSPLHF
TRBJ2-1	.	15	TRBV6-5	.	TGTGCCAGCAGTAGTCCCCAGCGGGCATACAATGAGCAGTTCTTC	CASSSPQRAYNEQFF
TRBJ2-7	TRBD2	13	TRBV2	.	TGTGCCACTTCGGGAGGGCGAAACTACGAGCAGTACTTC	CATSGGRNYEQYF
TRBJ2-7	TRBD1	14	TRBV6-5	.	TGTGCCAGCAGGGCTGGGGACAGGGTGTTCGAGCAGTACTTC	CASRAGDRVFEQYF
TRBJ2-5	TRBD2	17	TRBV7-3	.	TGTGCCAGCTCCGAGGTGGGGGTAGCGGGGGTCGAAGAGACCCAGTACTTC	CASSEVGVAGVEETQYF
TRBJ1-1	TRBD1	16	TRBV4-2	.	TGTGCCAGCAGCCAGTTGGTATCCGACAGGGAGACTGAAGCTTTCTTT	CASSQLVSDRETEAFF
TRBJ1-4	.	14	TRBV11-2	.	TGTGCCAGCAGCTTCCAGGGTGTTAATGAAAAACTGTTTTTT	CASSFQGVNEKLFF
TRBJ2-7	.	13	TRBV11-3	.	TGTGCCAGCAGCATTGGGACTGTCTACGAGCAGTACTTC	CASSIGTVYEQYF
TRBJ2-7	TRBD1	14	TRBV6-5	.	TGTGCCACCCGGATCCCGGGACAGACATACGAGCAGTACTTC	CATRIPGQTYEQYF
TRBJ1-1	TRBD1	15	TRBV27	.	TGTGCCAGCAGTTTTGGGACAGGGGTGGGTACTGAAGCTTTCTTT	CASSFGTGVGTEAFF
TRBJ2-7	.	12	TRBV5-5	.	TGTGCCAGCAGCCGGGACTGGTCCGAGCAGTACTTC	CASSRDWSEQYF
TRBJ2-1	TRBD2	13	TRBV24-1	.	TGTGCCACCGGACTAGCGGGAGGGCGTGAGCAGTTCTTC	CATGLAGGREQFF
TRBJ2-5	.	15	TRBV7-2	.	TGTGCCAGCAGCCCCGGGTTGATCGGACAAGAGACCCAGTACTTC	CASSPGLIGQETQYF
TRBJ1-1	.	16	TRBV4-3	.	TGCGCCAGCAGCCAAGTATCCGCGGTAGGGGTCAAGGAAGCTTTCTTT	CASSQVSAVGVKEAFF
TRBJ1-2	.	15	TRBV19	.	TGTGCCAGTAGTGTTCCGGGACCTTTTAACTATGGCTACACCTTC	CASSVPGPFNYGYTF
TRBJ2-5	TRBD1	14	TRBV2	.	TGTGCCAGCAGTGCCGGGACAGGGGACGAGACCCAGTACTTC	CASSAGTGDETQYF
TRBJ1-4	TRBD1	19	TRBV23-1	.	TGCGCCAGCAGTCGTTCCACCGGGACAGGGGATGAACGGAATGAAAAACTGTTTTTT	CASSRSTGTGDERNEKLFF
TRBJ2-5	.	14	TRBV24-1	.	TGTGCCACCAGAAAGTCGGGGAGAGGAGAGACCCAGTACTTC	CATRKSGRGETQYF
TRBJ1-2	.	14	TRBV7-2	.	TGTGCCAGCAGCTTTACAGGGAATCTTGATGGCTACACCTTC	CASSFTGNLDGYTF
TRBJ2-1	.	16	TRBV7-9	.	TGTGCCAGCAGCTTAGCGTTGGCTGGCTCCTACAATGAGCAGTTCTTC	CASSLALAGSYNEQFF
TRBJ2-7	TRBD2	15	TRBV13	.	TGTGCCAGCAGCACAAGACTAGCGGGGGGATACGAGCAGTACTTC	CASSTRLAGGYEQYF
TRBJ2-5	.	16	TRBV7-6	.	TGTGCCAGCAGCCCTCGCCCAGGGGGAGGTCAAGAGACCCAGTACTTC	CASSPRPGGGQETQYF
TRBJ1-5	TRBD1	15	TRBV19	few	TGTGCCAGTCTCGACAGGGGTAGGGGGGATCAGCCCCAGCATTTT	CASLDRGRGDQPQHF
TRBJ1-2	.	12	TRBV18	.	TGTGCCAGCTCACCACCGCCGGGCCCCTACACCTTC	CASSPPPGPYTF
TRBJ1-3	.	15	TRBV5-1	.	TGCGCCAGCAGCTTAGGGGACCTCTCTGGAAACACCATATATTTT	CASSLGDLSGNTIYF
TRBJ1-4	.	15	TRBV5-1	.	TGCGCCAGCAGCTTGGGTCACAGGGCTAATGAAAAACTGTTTTTT	CASSLGHRANEKLFF
TRBJ2-3	.	17	TRBV4-2	once	TGTGCCAGCAGCCAAGGGTTACAGGGAGGGCCCTCAGATACGCAGTATTTT	CASSQGLQGGPSDTQYF
TRBJ1-2	TRBD1	16	TRBV9	.	TGTGCCAGCAGCGGGAACAGGGGACTAACACTGAGTGGCTACACCTTC	CASSGNRGLTLSGYTF
TRBJ1-2	TRBD1	16	TRBV5-1	.	TGCGCCAGCAGCTTGGTGGCGGGACAGGGTGTTCATGGCTACACCTTC	CASSLVAGQGVHGYTF
TRBJ2-1	.	15	TRBV2	medium-sized	TGTGCCAGCAGGGAAATGGGTTCACAAAACAATGAGCAGTTCTTC	CASREMGSQNNEQFF
TRBJ1-1	.	14	TRBV11-3	.	TGTGCCAGCAGCCCAGACAGTATGAACACTGAAGCTTTCTTT	CASSPDSMNTEAFF
TRBJ2-7	TRBD2	16	TRBV6-5	.	TGTGCCAGCAGTTACTCAAGCGGGACCCCCTCCTACGAGCAGTACTTC	CASSYSSGTPSYEQYF